This T cell receptor beta chain was documented in a study of blood T cell repertoires in COVID-19. For the study at large: Acute-phase and convalescent COVID-19 samples originated in the United States, Italy and Spain.

Everyone who took part was 18 to 89 years old, and they came from 24 US areas. In assigning cohorts, the study relied on participant-reported clinical history. Deletions cut 5 bases from V and 7 bases from J, with 9 bases between. Germline lookup yields CDR1 LGHNT and CDR2 FRNRAP. This CDR3 comprises 12 residues. In the authors' methods: Amplifying reference gene primers gave estimates of nucleated cell counts. Clones were sequenced by immunoSEQ multiplex PCR, and TCRdb holds only the in-frame ones, with some missing. The DNA gave D and trimming, while V, J and clone size come from that table. Altogether 350,000 to 500,000 clones are present, roughly 90% being singletons, with the ten largest covering approximately 1.5%.

This TCR was sampled from a woman aged 18-30 years who had been exposed to COVID-19. The sequencing sample was made of PBMCs or T cells enriched from blood (not recorded which). This chain uses TRBV12-5 with TRBJ1-5; a weak D match, TRBD1 (5 bases). Here the CDR3 DNA reads TGTGCTAGTGGTGATGACAGCCAGCCCCAGCATTTT. It specifies CASGDDSQPQHF.